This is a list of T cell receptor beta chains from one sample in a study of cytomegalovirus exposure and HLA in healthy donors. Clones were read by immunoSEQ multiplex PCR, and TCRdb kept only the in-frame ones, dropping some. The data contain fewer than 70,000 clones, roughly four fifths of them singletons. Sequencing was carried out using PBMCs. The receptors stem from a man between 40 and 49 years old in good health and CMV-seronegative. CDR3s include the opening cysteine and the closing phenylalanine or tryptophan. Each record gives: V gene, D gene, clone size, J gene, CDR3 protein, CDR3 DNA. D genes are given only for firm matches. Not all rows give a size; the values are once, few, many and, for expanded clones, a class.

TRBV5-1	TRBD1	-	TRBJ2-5	CASSLLQGDQETQYF	TGCGCCAGCAGCTTACTACAGGGGGACCAAGAGACCCAGTACTTC
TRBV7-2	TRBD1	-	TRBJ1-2	CASNLQGAVGYTF	TGTGCCAGCAACCTTCAGGGGGCGGTCGGCTACACCTTC
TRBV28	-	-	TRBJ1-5	CATILLGSNQPQHF	TGTGCCACGATTTTGCTCGGGAGCAATCAGCCCCAGCATTTT
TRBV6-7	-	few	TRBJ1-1	CASSSQINTEAFF	TGTGCCAGCAGTTCCCAAATTAACACTGAAGCTTTCTTT
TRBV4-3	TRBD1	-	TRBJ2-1	CASSPGTGDSSEQFF	TGCGCCAGCAGCCCCGGGACAGGGGACTCAAGTGAGCAGTTCTTC
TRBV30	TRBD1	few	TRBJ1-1	CASGGNTEAFF	TGTGCCTCAGGGGGGAACACTGAAGCTTTCTTT
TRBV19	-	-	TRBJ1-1	CASSAETAGMNTEAFF	TGTGCCAGTAGTGCAGAGACAGCTGGTATGAACACTGAAGCTTTCTTT
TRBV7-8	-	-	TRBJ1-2	CASSPDRGNYGYTF	TGTGCCAGCAGCCCAGATAGGGGCAACTATGGCTACACCTTC
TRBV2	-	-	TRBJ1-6	CASSYRVGNSPLHF	TGTGCCAGCAGTTACAGGGTAGGGAATTCACCCCTCCACTTT
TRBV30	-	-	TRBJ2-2	CAWSVSGNTGELFF	TGTGCCTGGAGTGTATCCGGGAACACCGGGGAGCTGTTTTTT
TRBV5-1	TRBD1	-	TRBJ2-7	CASSTQGQLYEQYF	TGCGCCAGCAGCACCCAGGGACAGCTCTACGAGCAGTACTTC
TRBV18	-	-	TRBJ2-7	CASSRNQGGAYEQYF	TGTGCCAGCTCACGCAACCAGGGGGGAGCCTACGAGCAGTACTTC
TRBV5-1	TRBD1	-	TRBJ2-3	CASRTGGTDTQYF	TGCGCCAGCAGGACAGGGGGCACAGATACGCAGTATTTT
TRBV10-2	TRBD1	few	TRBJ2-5	CASTQGVGQETQYF	TGCGCCAGCACCCAGGGGGTGGGGCAAGAGACCCAGTACTTC
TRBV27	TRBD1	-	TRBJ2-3	CASRGTGTDTQYF	TGTGCCAGCAGGGGGACAGGCACAGATACGCAGTATTTT
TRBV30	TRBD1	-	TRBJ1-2	CAWIAGTGLSNGYTF	TGTGCCTGGATCGCCGGGACAGGGCTCTCCAATGGCTACACCTTC
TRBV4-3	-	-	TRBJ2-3	CASSQVGGGTDTQYF	TGCGCCAGCAGCCAAGTCGGCGGTGGCACAGATACGCAGTATTTT
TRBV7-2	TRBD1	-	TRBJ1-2	CASSLDRNNYGYTF	TGTGCCAGCAGCTTGGACAGGAATAACTATGGCTACACCTTC
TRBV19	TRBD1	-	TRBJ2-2	CASSWTGGNTGELFF	TGTGCCAGTAGCTGGACAGGGGGGAACACCGGGGAGCTGTTTTTT
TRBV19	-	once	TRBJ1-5	CASRGGATNQPQHF	TGTGCCAGCCGCGGAGGGGCGACAAATCAGCCCCAGCATTTT
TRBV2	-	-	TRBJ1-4	CASSDRLNEKLFF	TGTGCCAGCAGTGACCGACTTAATGAAAAACTGTTTTTT
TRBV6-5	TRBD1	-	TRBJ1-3	CASSYSSGGGNTIYF	TGTGCCAGCAGTTACTCTTCAGGGGGGGGAAACACCATATATTTT
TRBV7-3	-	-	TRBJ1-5	CASSLTGAEPQHF	TGTGCCAGCAGCTTAACGGGGGCAGAGCCCCAGCATTTT
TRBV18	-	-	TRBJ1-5	CASSYTTGTNQPQHF	TGTGCCAGCTCATACACTACAGGGACGAATCAGCCCCAGCATTTT
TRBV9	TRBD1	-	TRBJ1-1	CASSPPGQGYTEAFF	TGTGCCAGCAGCCCGCCGGGACAGGGGTACACTGAAGCTTTCTTT
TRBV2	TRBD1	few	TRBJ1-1	CASRDTGGAGSTEAFF	TGTGCCAGCAGAGACACAGGGGGCGCTGGGAGCACTGAAGCTTTCTTT
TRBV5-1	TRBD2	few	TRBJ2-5	CASSSPRLAGGLNQETQYF	TGCGCCAGCAGCTCTCCGCGGCTAGCGGGGGGCCTGAACCAAGAGACCCAGTACTTC
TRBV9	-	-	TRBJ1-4	CASSKEDEKLFF	TGTGCCAGCAGCAAGGAGGATGAAAAACTGTTTTTT
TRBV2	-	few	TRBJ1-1	CASSESVARASEAFF	TGTGCCAGCAGTGAAAGCGTGGCGCGGGCTTCTGAAGCTTTCTTT
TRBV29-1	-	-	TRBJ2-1	CSVSGFFGTSPNEQFF	TGCAGCGTTTCAGGATTTTTTGGAACTTCGCCCAATGAGCAGTTCTTC
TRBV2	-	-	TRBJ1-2	CASSEGWGDGYTF	TGTGCCAGCAGTGAAGGTTGGGGCGATGGCTACACCTTC
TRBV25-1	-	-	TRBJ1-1	CASREAGRSTEAFF	TGTGCCAGCAGGGAGGCGGGGCGGAGCACTGAAGCTTTCTTT
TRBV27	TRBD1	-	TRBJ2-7	CASSDRTAYEQYF	TGTGCCAGTTCGGACAGGACCGCCTACGAGCAGTACTTC
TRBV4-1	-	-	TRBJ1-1	CASSQIPGITEAFF	TGCGCCAGCAGCCAAATACCGGGTATCACTGAAGCTTTCTTT
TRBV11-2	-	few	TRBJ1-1	CASSLERGEAFF	TGTGCCAGCAGCTTAGAACGGGGAGAAGCTTTCTTT
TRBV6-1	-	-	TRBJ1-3	CASSEGRNSGNTIYF	TGTGCCAGCAGTGAAGGCAGGAACTCTGGAAACACCATATATTTT
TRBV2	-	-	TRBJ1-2	CASKGLLLGYGYTF	TGTGCCAGCAAAGGACTTCTCCTCGGGTATGGCTACACCTTC
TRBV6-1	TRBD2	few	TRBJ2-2	CASSEVPAGGLPGELFF	TGTGCCAGCAGTGAAGTACCAGCGGGGGGACTACCCGGGGAGCTGTTTTTT
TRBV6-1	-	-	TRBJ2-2	CASMGRGSNTGELFF	TGTGCCAGCATGGGCAGGGGTTCGAACACCGGGGAGCTGTTTTTT
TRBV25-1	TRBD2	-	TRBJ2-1	CASSGGGTYNEQFF	TGTGCCAGCAGTGGCGGGGGGACGTACAATGAGCAGTTCTTC
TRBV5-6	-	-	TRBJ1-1	CASSRVGRDTEAFF	TGTGCCAGCAGCCGGGTCGGCAGGGACACTGAAGCTTTCTTT
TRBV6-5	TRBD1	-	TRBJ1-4	CASSYSMEGAMKLFF	TGTGCCAGCAGTTACTCGATGGAGGGGGCTATGAAACTGTTTTTT
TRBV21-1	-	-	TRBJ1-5	CASSKVVKLRGNQPQHF	TGTGCCAGCAGCAAAGTAGTAAAACTAAGAGGCAATCAGCCCCAGCATTTT
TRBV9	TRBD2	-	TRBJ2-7	CASSVDSGWGLRDEQYF	TGTGCCAGCAGCGTAGATTCAGGGTGGGGACTAAGGGACGAGCAGTACTTC